This TCR beta chain was identified in a study of blood T cell repertoires in COVID-19. Study background: The United States, Italy and Spain were the sources of the acute and convalescent COVID-19 samples. Nucleic acid was either cDNA or gDNA, and it came from T cells, B-cell-depleted T cells, or PBMCs.

As originally analysed: Amplification of reference gene primers provided the estimated nucleated cell counts. TCRdb's table, derived via immunoSEQ multiplex PCR, lists solely in-frame clones and lacks some. D and trimming were read from the DNA, whereas the V and J calls and clone size are those reported in that table. The sample shows under 85,000 clones, about three quarters of them seen only once. The V gene's germline CDR1 is SGHRS and CDR2 YFSETQ. The length of the CDR3 is 14 residues. Trimming took 4 bases from V and 7 from J, leaving 17 bases between them. The sequence was obtained from a human donor in a cohort sampled during active COVID-19. This chain uses TRBV5-1 with TRBJ1-2; D is possibly TRBD1 (6 bases). Sequenced material: peripheral blood. The CDR3, as DNA: TGCGCCAGCAGCCCAGGACAGCCTACCGGTGGCTACACCTTC. It is translated as CASSPGQPTGGYTF.